The 28 T cell receptor beta chains below all came from one sample that was sequenced in a study of T cell responses to AZD1222 COVID-19 vaccine. The repertoire was sequenced with immunoSEQ multiplex PCR; TCRdb's copy has only in-frame clones and lacks some. The data contain 120,000 to 150,000 clones, around 90% of them singletons. Here the sequenced sample was peripheral blood, taken on day 0 of AZD1222 vaccination. All receptors derive from an adult in good health.

V usage is TRBV2 and J usage is TRBJ2-5, with D maybe TRBD1 (6 bases). V was clipped by 5 bases and J by 5 bases, with 15 bases between them. Germline V gene data show CDR1 as SNHLY and CDR2 as FYNNEI. The CDR3 length is 14 residues. The CDR3 nucleotides are TGTGCCAGCAGTCCCGGCCTCGACAGGGAGACCCAGTACTTC. This codes for CASSPGLDRETQYF.

The chain links TRBV7-3 to TRBJ2-2; D might be TRBD2 (6 bases). There are 16 residues in the CDR3. Per germline, CDR1 SGHTA and CDR2 FQGTGA. Trimming took 0 bases from V and 1 from J, leaving 9 bases between them. CDR3 sequence: CASSLTGGMNTGELFF. CDR3 coding DNA: TGTGCCAGCAGCTTAACGGGGGGAATGAACACCGGGGAGCTGTTTTTT.

The chain carries TRBV7-2 and TRBJ2-7; 11 bases agree with TRBD2. This CDR3 is 15 amino acids long. The V segment lost 6 bases and the J segment 5 bases; nucleotides outside the gene matches: 9. Germline CDR1 is SGHTA and CDR2 is FQGNSA. CDR3 region: CASRYSGGAAHEQYF. CDR3 DNA sequence: TGTGCCAGCAGGTATAGCGGGGGGGCGGCCCACGAGCAGTACTTC.

The chain couples TRBV19 to TRBJ1-2; perhaps TRBD1 as D (5 bases). Trimming removed 9 bases from V and 1 base from J, with 9 bases in between. CDR1 is LNHDA and CDR2 is SQIVND in the germline V gene (reference sequence). CDR3 length: 12 residues. The CDR3 nucleotides are TGTGCCAGCCTGACAGATAACTATGGCTACACCTTC. It codes for CASLTDNYGYTF.

The chain links TRBV4-1 to TRBJ2-3; D is perhaps TRBD2 (7 bases). Trimming removed 4 bases at V and 3 bases at J, with 17 bases between. Germline V gives CDR1 MGHRA, CDR2 YSYEKL. There are 16 residues in the CDR3. CDR3 protein: CASSPLGRGGTDTQYF. CDR3 bases: TGCGCCAGCAGCCCCCTCGGCAGGGGAGGGACAGATACGCAGTATTTT.

The chain has TRBV5-6 and TRBJ1-5, with D unresolved. Deletions cut 2 bases from V and 0 bases from J, with 15 bases between. Germline loops: CDR1 SGHDT, CDR2 YYEEEE. CDR3 length: 17 amino acids. Here the CDR3 reads CASSLRAGHYSNQPQHF. In DNA, the CDR3 is TGTGCCAGCAGCTTACGGGCAGGCCATTATAGCAATCAGCCCCAGCATTTT.

This clone was recorded only once. The chain has TRBV6-6 and TRBJ2-1, with unresolved D. The germline V gene encodes CDR1 MNHNY and CDR2 SVGAGI (reference sequence). The CDR3 is made up of 11 amino acids. The V and J ends lost 6 bases and 7 bases respectively, with 7 bases between them. DNA of the CDR3: TGTGCCAGCAGGGCCGGAAATGAGCAGTTCTTC. This encodes CASRAGNEQFF.

The chain is built from TRBV9 and TRBJ1-4; D gene ambiguous. The CDR3 contains 13 residues. The V gene's germline CDR1 is SGDLS and CDR2 YYNGEE. The germline V and J ends were trimmed by 4 bases and 8 bases, with 12 bases remaining between them. The CDR3 loop reads CASSYGEGEKLFF. For the CDR3, the DNA is TGTGCCAGCAGCTACGGGGAGGGCGAAAAACTGTTTTTT.

This sequence joins TRBV18 and TRBJ1-1; no clear D gene. V lost 1 base to trimming and J lost 1 base, with 7 bases between them. Germline CDR1 is KGHSH and CDR2 is LQKENI. This CDR3 has 14 residues. The CDR3 sequence: CASSPLNGNTEAFF. As DNA, the CDR3 is TGTGCCAGCTCACCACTGAACGGGAACACTGAAGCTTTCTTT.

This sequence joins TRBV16 and TRBJ1-1; TRBD1 might be the D (5 bases). The ends were cut back, 9 bases at V and 1 base at J, with 12 bases in the middle. The CDR3 has 13 residues. CDR1 is KGHSY and CDR2 is FQNENV in the germline V gene. The CDR3: CASPVGGNTEAFF. CDR3 DNA: TGTGCCAGTCCGGTCGGGGGGAACACTGAAGCTTTCTTT.

This clone has just a few counts. The V and J genes are TRBV14 and TRBJ2-7; D not resolved. Per the germline V gene, CDR1 is SGHDN and CDR2 is FVKESK. Trimming removed 2 bases from V and 3 bases from J, with 5 bases in between. The CDR3 length is 12 residues. The CDR3 loop reads CASSQTRYEQYF. CDR3 nucleotide sequence: TGTGCCAGCAGCCAAACGCGCTACGAGCAGTACTTC.

This chain connects TRBV11-2 to TRBJ1-1; no clear D gene. The germline CDR1 and CDR2 sequences are SGHAT and FQNNGV. CDR3 length: 11 residues. Trimming took off 3 bases at V and 8 bases at J, with 7 bases between the two ends. CDR3 nucleotide sequence: TGTGCCAGCAGCTTTTTTGGCGAAGCTTTCTTT. Residues: CASSFFGEAFF.

The chain recombines TRBV18 with TRBJ2-3, with 9 bases matching TRBD2. Per the germline V gene, CDR1 is KGHSH and CDR2 is LQKENI. V lost 4 bases and J lost 3; bases outside the gene matches: 11. The length of the CDR3 is 17 residues. The CDR3 reads CASSLRPGLAETDTQYF. The CDR3, as DNA: TGTGCCAGCTCACTACGTCCGGGACTAGCAGAAACAGATACGCAGTATTTT.

The rearrangement links TRBV5-3 to TRBJ1-5, with TRBD1 matching over 7 bases. TRBV5-3 is filed as an ORF, its function uncertain. The CDR3 length is 16 residues. V lost 2 bases to trimming and J lost 6 bases; unmatched junction nucleotides: 11. CDR3 region: CARSFTGDRESQPQHF. CDR3 sequence (DNA): TGTGCCAGAAGCTTTACAGGGGACCGCGAAAGTCAGCCCCAGCATTTT.

V gene TRBV28 combines with J gene TRBJ1-5; 10 bases are a match to TRBD1. Germline V lookup: CDR1 MDHEN, CDR2 SYDVKM. V lost 5 bases to trimming and J lost 4 bases; unmatched junction nucleotides: 11. The CDR3 is made up of 17 amino acids. DNA for the CDR3: TGTGCCAGCAGTCTGGGGACAGGGGCAAATGTAAATCAGCCCCAGCATTTT. Residues: CASSLGTGANVNQPQHF.

The rearrangement uses TRBV6-6 and TRBJ1-5, with 7 bases identical to TRBD1. The CDR3 is 18 amino acids. The germline CDR1 and CDR2 sequences are MNHNY and SVGAGI (reference sequence). V shed 5 bases, J shed 2 bases, and the junction held 15 bases outside the gene matches. The CDR3 DNA is TGTGCCAGCAGTCCTTCCGGGACAGAGGTGTGGGGCAATCAGCCCCAGCATTTT. This codes for CASSPSGTEVWGNQPQHF.

J is TRBJ1-1 and V is TRBV4-1, with D unresolved. V was shortened by 0 bases and J by 10 bases, with 9 bases between the two germline ends. Germline CDR1 MGHRA, CDR2 YSYEKL. The CDR3 sequence is 12 residues long. The CDR3 nucleotides are TGCGCCAGCAGCCAAGAAGCGCAGAGAGCTTTCTTT. It codes for CASSQEAQRAFF.

The V and J genes are TRBV9 and TRBJ1-3; D is undetermined. The CDR3 is made up of 15 amino acids. Per the germline V gene, CDR1 is SGDLS and CDR2 is YYNGEE. Trimming stripped 0 bases from V and 6 bases from J, with 13 bases between. CDR3: CASSVGAGRVNTIYF. The CDR3 DNA sequence: TGTGCCAGCAGCGTAGGGGCGGGTCGCGTAAACACCATATATTTT.

This clone came up once. The genes are TRBV7-9 and TRBJ1-3; possible D gene TRBD1, 5 bases. CDR1 is SEHNR and CDR2 is FQNEAQ in the germline V gene (reference sequence). The CDR3 length is 15 residues. Trimming took off 5 bases at V and 0 bases at J, with 11 bases between the two ends. As DNA, the CDR3 is TGTGCCAGCAGCCCAAGACAGATCTCTGGAAACACCATATATTTT. Translated: CASSPRQISGNTIYF.

This rearrangement joins TRBV14 to TRBJ2-7; D may correspond to TRBD1 or TRBD2 (5 bases each). Germline V gene lookup returns CDR1 SGHDN and CDR2 FVKESK. The CDR3 is 14 amino acids. V lost 3 bases, J lost 2 bases, and 11 bases lay in between. DNA of the CDR3: TGTGCCAGCAGCCATCGGGACGGGGCCTACGAGCAGTACTTC. Protein sequence: CASSHRDGAYEQYF.

The rearrangement uses TRBV7-2 and TRBJ2-1; TRBD2 agrees at 10 bases. The CDR3 has 16 residues. CDR1 is SGHTA, CDR2 FQGNSA, per germline. V shed 0 bases, J shed 5 bases, and the junction held 4 bases outside the gene matches. Written as DNA, the CDR3 is TGTGCCAGCAGCTTAGCCCCTAGCGGGGGTCACAATGAGCAGTTCTTC. It encodes CASSLAPSGGHNEQFF.

The chain links TRBV19 to TRBJ1-4; D perhaps matches TRBD1 (5 bases). Germline CDR1 LNHDA, CDR2 SQIVND (reference sequence). This CDR3 is 17 amino acids long. Deletions cut 8 bases from V and 0 bases from J, with 19 bases between. CDR3 in DNA: TGTGCCAGTCGTTTGGGGCAGACCAGTGCAACTAATGAAAAACTGTTTTTT. Translating it yields CASRLGQTSATNEKLFF.

V is TRBV27 and J is TRBJ2-7; weak D call: TRBD1 (6 bases). The CDR3 extends over 14 amino acids. Germline values: CDR1 MNHEY, CDR2 SMNVEV (reference sequence). Trimming cost V 6 bases and J 5 bases, with 17 bases left between them. The CDR3 DNA reads as TGTGCCAGCAGCCCTCTTACAGGGCGAGACGAGCAGTACTTC. Translation gives CASSPLTGRDEQYF.

The gene calls are TRBV5-1 and TRBJ2-1, with TRBD1 identical over 10 bases. Per the germline V gene, CDR1 is SGHRS and CDR2 is YFSETQ. Losses at the gene ends were 7 bases for V and 4 bases for J; bases not matched to a gene: 8. This CDR3 contains 15 residues. In DNA, the CDR3 is TGCGCCAGCCTGTCCGGGACAGGGGATTACAATGAGCAGTTCTTC. Translating it yields CASLSGTGDYNEQFF.

This sequence joins TRBV11-3 and TRBJ2-3; 7 bases fit TRBD1. The V gene's germline CDR1 is SGHNT and CDR2 YENEEA. V gave up 3 bases and J gave up 5 bases; unmatched junction bases: 5. The CDR3 extends over 14 amino acids. The CDR3 coding sequence is TGTGCCAGCAGCTTCGACAGGGCGGTAGATACGCAGTATTTT. Encoded protein: CASSFDRAVDTQYF.

The CDR3 sequence is CASSLTDTQYF. Written as DNA, the CDR3 is TGTGCCAGCAGTCTCACAGATACGCAGTATTTT. The genes are TRBV7-6 and TRBJ2-3; D not resolved. This CDR3 region has 11 residues. Trimming pared 6 bases from V and 2 bases from J, leaving 3 bases between. Per the germline V gene, CDR1 is SGHVS and CDR2 is FNYEAQ.

J is TRBJ1-4 and V is TRBV7-9; 9 bases are shared with TRBD1. CDR1 is SEHNR, CDR2 FQNEAQ, per germline (reference sequence). The J segment lost 1 base and the V segment lost 2 bases, leaving 8 bases of the junction unmatched. CDR3 length: 18 amino acids. This CDR3 is CASSLPPGQGITNEKLFF. CDR3 in DNA: TGTGCCAGCAGCTTACCTCCGGGACAGGGTATAACTAATGAAAAACTGTTTTTT.

In this sample, this clone turned up once. The V gene is TRBV9, the J gene TRBJ2-3; 12 bases line up with TRBD2. The germline V gene encodes CDR1 SGDLS and CDR2 YYNGEE. The CDR3 is 17 amino acids. The V gene end was trimmed by 4 bases and the J gene end by 3 bases; junction bases not matched to a gene: 9. CDR3 amino acids: CASSPSEGLAGTDTQYF. The DNA for the CDR3 is TGTGCCAGCAGCCCCAGCGAAGGACTAGCGGGGACAGATACGCAGTATTTT.